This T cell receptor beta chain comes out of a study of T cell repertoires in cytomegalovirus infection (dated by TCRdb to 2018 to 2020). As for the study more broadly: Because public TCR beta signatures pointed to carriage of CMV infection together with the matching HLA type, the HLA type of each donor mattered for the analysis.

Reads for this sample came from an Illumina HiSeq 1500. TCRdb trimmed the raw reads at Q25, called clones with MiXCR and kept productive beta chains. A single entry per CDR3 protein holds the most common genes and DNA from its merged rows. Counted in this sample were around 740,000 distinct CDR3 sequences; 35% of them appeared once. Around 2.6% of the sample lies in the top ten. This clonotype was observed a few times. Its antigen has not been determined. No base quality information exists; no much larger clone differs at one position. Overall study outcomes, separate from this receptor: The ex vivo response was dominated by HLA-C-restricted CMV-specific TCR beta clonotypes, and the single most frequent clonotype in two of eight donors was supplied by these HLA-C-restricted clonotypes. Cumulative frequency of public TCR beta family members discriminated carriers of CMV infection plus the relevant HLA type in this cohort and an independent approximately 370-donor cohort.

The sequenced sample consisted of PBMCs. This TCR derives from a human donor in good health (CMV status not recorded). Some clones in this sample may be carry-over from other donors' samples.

CDR3 reads: CASSSRRTSPGKNEKLFF. The DNA sequence is as follows: TGTGCCAGCAGTTCGAGACGGACCAGCCCAGGCAAGAATGAAAAACTGTTTTTT. In this chain, TRBV28 is recombined with TRBJ1-4; the D gene is unclear. CDR1 is given as MDHEN and CDR2 as SYDVKM, both from the germline V gene. The CDR3 measures 18 amino acids from cysteine to phenylalanine. Only the CDR3 portion is preserved as DNA: 54 bases, with reading frame beginning at the first base. Cut back by 4 bases and 5 bases, the V and J ends lie 23 bases apart.